Included here is one T cell receptor (beta chain) sequence, with context. This sample stems from a study of blood T cell repertoires in COVID-19. Study in general: T cells, B-cell-depleted T cells, or PBMCs supplied cDNA or gDNA.

The authors' processing: Amplification from reference gene primers served as the basis for estimated nucleated cell counts. Produced via immunoSEQ multiplex PCR; TCRdb's table is partial and in-frame only. The V and J calls and clone size were taken over from that table, and D and trimming were inferred from the DNA. This table holds about 240,000 clones, approximately 82% found once. This CDR3 is built from 16 residues. The germline CDR1 and CDR2 sequences are MGHRA and YSYEKL. Between the trimmed V and J ends, which lost 2 bases and 7 bases, there was a span of 17 bases. This TCR was sampled from a man younger than 45 who had recovered from COVID-19. Sequenced material: peripheral blood. The chain recombines TRBV4-1 with TRBJ1-4, with D tentatively TRBD1 (5 bases). The chain's CDR3 is CASSQPAGTGGEKLFF. The CDR3 nucleotides read TGCGCCAGCAGCCAACCGGCCGGGACGGGGGGTGAAAAACTGTTTTTT.